The 25 T cell receptor beta chains listed next were all sequenced from one sample in a study of cytomegalovirus exposure and HLA in healthy donors. Vbeta (60) and Jbeta (13) primers were used in the PCR. TCRdb keeps only in-frame clones here, not all; method: immunoSEQ multiplex PCR. The data contain about 140,000 clones, more than 60% of them seen just once; the ten biggest clones take up 2.8%. The sequenced material came from PBMCs. These receptors all come from a male donor in good health and CMV-seronegative.

The chain couples TRBV5-6 to TRBJ1-3; no clear D. The germline gives CDR1 SGHDT, CDR2 YYEEEE. The CDR3 is made up of 15 amino acids. The V end was cut by 0 bases, the J end by 0 bases, with 7 bases between. CDR3 nucleotide sequence: TGTGCCAGCAGCTTGGGGTACTACTCTGGAAACACCATATATTTT. Translation gives CASSLGYYSGNTIYF.

The genes are TRBV5-6 and TRBJ2-4; the match to TRBD2 covers 9 bases. CDR3 size: 19 residues. Losses at the gene ends were 5 bases for V and 0 bases for J; bases not matched to a gene: 15. Germline V gene data show CDR1 as SGHDT and CDR2 as YYEEEE. The CDR3: CASSKRLAVAGIAKNIQYF. For the CDR3, the DNA is TGTGCCAGCAGTAAAAGACTAGCGGTTGCGGGGATAGCCAAAAACATTCAGTACTTC.

This clone was counted only a few times. The gene calls are TRBV10-2 and TRBJ2-2, with 9 nucleotides matching TRBD2. The ends lost 4 bases at V and 0 bases at J; junction bases unmatched: 3. The germline V gene encodes CDR1 WSHSY and CDR2 SAAADI. The CDR3 spans 16 residues. The chain's CDR3 is CASSVVAGANTGELFF. CDR3 DNA: TGCGCCAGCAGTGTTGTAGCGGGAGCGAACACCGGGGAGCTGTTTTTT.

The chain joins TRBV7-2 to TRBJ1-4; 7 nucleotides match TRBD1. The junction had 9 bases not matched to a gene; V was cut back by 3 bases and J by 11 bases. Germline lookup yields CDR1 SGHTA and CDR2 FQGNSA. The CDR3 runs 14 residues. The CDR3 sequence is CASSFTGDYRKLFF. DNA for the CDR3: TGTGCCAGCAGCTTCACAGGGGATTACAGGAAACTGTTTTTT.

The rearrangement links TRBV5-4 to TRBJ2-7, with 8 bases identical to TRBD1. V shed 3 bases and J 5 bases; nucleotides not matched to a gene: 4. In germline, CDR1 is SGHNT, CDR2 YYREEE (reference sequence). The CDR3 runs to 13 residues. CDR3 sequence reads: CASSWTGYDEQYF. The CDR3 DNA follows: TGTGCCAGCAGCTGGACAGGGTACGACGAGCAGTACTTC.

This clone was seen just once. Since the CDR3 does not end with the conserved phenylalanine or tryptophan, this likely comes from a read error. The gene calls are TRBV6-1 and TRBJ2-2, with D unclear. V lost 6 bases to trimming and J lost 6 bases, with 14 bases between them. The CDR3 has 14 amino acids. The germline V gene has CDR1 MNHNS and CDR2 SASEGT. CDR3 sequence (DNA): TGTGCCAGCAGACAGACCGTAACACCCGGGGAGCTGTTTTTG. Translation: CASRQTVTPGELFL.

The rearrangement links TRBV7-9 to TRBJ1-6, with D possibly TRBD1 on 5 matching bases. This CDR3 region has 17 residues. Germline V lookup: CDR1 SEHNR, CDR2 FQNEAQ (reference sequence). Trimming took 2 bases from V and 7 from J, leaving 18 bases between them. The CDR3 sequence: CASSLLMPGLSNSPLHF. Written as DNA, the CDR3 is TGTGCCAGCAGCTTACTGATGCCGGGACTGTCGAATTCACCCCTCCACTTT.

The CDR3 loop reads CASSPQGASQPQHF. CDR3 DNA: TGTGCCAGCAGTCCCCAGGGGGCGAGTCAGCCCCAGCATTTT. The chain employs TRBV27 and TRBJ1-5; 8 bases fit TRBD1. Unmatched junction bases numbered 6, after V lost 5 bases and J lost 6 bases. Germline V CDR1 and CDR2: MNHEY, SMNVEV (reference sequence). The CDR3 has 14 residues.

The CDR3 loop is CASGNAGLGQPQHF. The CDR3 DNA is TGTGCTAGTGGCAACGCAGGGTTGGGTCAGCCCCAGCATTTT. The chain combines TRBV12-5 with TRBJ1-5; D might be TRBD1 (5 bases). The CDR3 loop spans 14 amino acids. The germline V and J ends were trimmed by 6 bases and 6 bases, with 15 bases remaining between them. Germline values: CDR1 LGHNT, CDR2 FRNRAP.

This chain uses TRBV5-1 with TRBJ2-7, with 7 bases fitting TRBD1. The CDR3 length is 14 residues. The V and J ends lost 4 bases and 3 bases, in that order; junction bases with no gene match: 7. Germline-derived CDR1 and CDR2 are SGHRS and YFSETQ. The CDR3 region has the DNA TGCGCCAGCAGCCTCCGGGACAGTCACTACGAGCAGTACTTC. Protein sequence: CASSLRDSHYEQYF.

This clone was detected only a few times. J is TRBJ1-6 and V is TRBV6-5; tentatively, D is TRBD1 (5 bases). CDR3 size: 16 residues. Germline CDR1 reads MNHEY; CDR2 reads SVGAGI. Trimming left V 0 bases short and J 9 bases short, with 15 bases between. The CDR3 protein is CASSYSNTGGSSPLHF. The CDR3 DNA is TGTGCCAGCAGTTACTCGAACACCGGGGGGTCTTCACCCCTCCACTTT.

The chain couples TRBV27 to TRBJ2-3, with a weak D call TRBD1 (6 bases). Looked up from germline, CDR1 is MNHEY and CDR2 is SMNVEV (reference sequence). The germline V and J ends were trimmed by 1 base and 3 bases, with 8 bases remaining between them. The CDR3 loop spans 14 amino acids. CDR3 in amino acids: CASSLLGGTDTQYF. The CDR3 DNA follows: TGTGCCAGCAGTTTATTAGGGGGAACAGATACGCAGTATTTT.

This rearrangement joins TRBV6-5 to TRBJ2-1; a possible D gene is TRBD2 (6 bases). The V end was cut by 2 bases, the J end by 4 bases, with 15 bases between. Per the germline V gene, CDR1 is MNHEY and CDR2 is SVGAGI. This CDR3 has 16 amino acids. The CDR3 sequence is CASSYLLAPIYNEQFF. The CDR3 DNA reads as TGTGCCAGCAGTTACCTCCTAGCGCCGATATACAATGAGCAGTTCTTC.

This clone was counted a few times. V gene TRBV7-6 combines with J gene TRBJ2-1; D not resolved. Trimming cost V 5 bases and J 9 bases, with 11 bases left between them. The germline gives CDR1 SGHVS, CDR2 FNYEAQ. This CDR3 has 12 residues. CDR3 residues: CASSNARGEQFF. CDR3 DNA: TGTGCCAGCAGCAATGCCAGAGGTGAGCAGTTCTTC.

This chain uses TRBV6-1 with TRBJ1-3; the match to TRBD1 covers 7 bases. The CDR3 covers 15 residues. Per the germline V gene, CDR1 is MNHNS and CDR2 is SASEGT. V lost 7 bases to trimming and J lost 0 bases; unmatched junction nucleotides: 6. The CDR3 sequence is CASKRGPRSGNTIYF. CDR3 nucleotides: TGTGCCAGCAAAAGGGGGCCCCGCTCTGGAAACACCATATATTTT.

In its sample, this clone was seen a few times. The rearrangement uses TRBV15 and TRBJ1-2; 7 bases map to TRBD1. The CDR3 is made up of 18 amino acids. The J segment lost 4 bases and the V segment lost 9 bases, leaving 23 bases of the junction unmatched. Germline CDR1 and CDR2: LNHNV and YYDKDF (reference sequence). CDR3 protein: CATDSGEPGTDLPYGYTF. The CDR3 nucleotides read TGTGCCACAGACTCAGGAGAGCCCGGGACAGATTTACCCTATGGCTACACCTTC.

This clone was observed a handful of times. The chain is built from TRBV18 and TRBJ2-7, with 7 bases lining up with TRBD2. V lost 3 bases and J lost 4; bases outside the gene matches: 3. The V gene's germline CDR1 is KGHSH and CDR2 LQKENI. The CDR3 has 13 residues. CDR3: CASSPVSGYEQYF. As DNA, the CDR3 is TGTGCCAGCTCACCGGTTAGCGGGTACGAGCAGTACTTC. Based on the CDR3 plus reference TRBV18 and TRBJ2-7, the full variable domain is NAGVMQNPRHLVRRRGQEARLRCSPMKGHSHVYWYRQLPEEGLKFMVYLQKENIIDESGMPKERFSAEFPKEGPSILRIQQVVRGDSAAYFCASSPVSGYEQYFGPGTRLTVT.

The chain employs TRBV5-1 and TRBJ2-3; 10 nucleotides align to TRBD2. CDR1 SGHRS and CDR2 YFSETQ come from the germline V gene. Trimming cost V 4 bases and J 0 bases; bases outside gene matches: 8. The CDR3 runs 17 residues. CDR3: CASSVLAGGSSTDTQYF. The CDR3 DNA is TGCGCCAGCAGCGTATTAGCGGGGGGCTCTAGCACAGATACGCAGTATTTT.

The chain couples TRBV10-1 to TRBJ2-7, with 7 nucleotides matching TRBD2. The CDR3 covers 16 residues. Trimming took 4 bases from V and 0 from J; bases not matched to a gene: 9. Germline V gene sequence: CDR1 WNHNN, CDR2 SYGVQD (reference sequence). The CDR3 loop is CASSGSGASGSYEQYF. The CDR3 DNA sequence: TGCGCCAGCAGTGGAAGTGGGGCTAGCGGCTCCTACGAGCAGTACTTC.

This rearrangement joins TRBV27 to TRBJ1-4, with D possibly TRBD1 on 6 matching bases. The CDR3 contains 15 residues. V lost 2 bases and J lost 4, with 11 bases in between. Per germline, CDR1 MNHEY and CDR2 SMNVEV (reference sequence). The CDR3 region is CASSLSTGSNEKLFF. In nucleotides, the CDR3 is TGTGCCAGCAGTTTAAGTACAGGGAGTAATGAAAAACTGTTTTTT.

The rearrangement links TRBV6-5 to TRBJ2-5; D is ambiguous. The V end lost 0 bases, the J end lost 2 bases, and 7 bases lay between the germline ends. The V gene's germline CDR1 is MNHEY and CDR2 SVGAGI. The CDR3 totals 14 residues. The CDR3 DNA reads TGTGCCAGCAGTTACTCGGCAGTACAAGAGACCCAGTACTTC. Protein sequence: CASSYSAVQETQYF.

This clone is a singleton in its sample. The rearrangement links TRBV30 to TRBJ2-4, with 11 nucleotides matching TRBD2. Trimming removed 2 bases from V and 0 bases from J; junction bases left unmatched: 12. The CDR3 runs to 19 residues. Germline V gives CDR1 GTSNPN, CDR2 SVGIG (reference sequence). DNA for the CDR3: TGTGCCTGGAGTCTGTATAGCGGGGGGGCCTCTCTAGCCAAAAACATTCAGTACTTC. This encodes CAWSLYSGGASLAKNIQYF.

The V call is TRBV6-4, the J call TRBJ1-5; 7 bases line up with TRBD1. Germline lookup yields CDR1 MRHNA and CDR2 SNTAGT. Trimming took 11 bases from V and 6 from J; bases not matched to a gene: 13. CDR3 length equals 14 residues. The CDR3, as DNA: TGTGCCCCCCTAGGCCACAGGGGTTGTCAGCCCCAGCATTTT. Translating it yields CAPLGHRGCQPQHF.

This clone occurred a few times. The chain recombines TRBV27 with TRBJ2-3; D perhaps matches TRBD2 (5 bases). The CDR3 is 14 amino acids. V dropped 2 bases and J dropped 6 bases, with 12 bases sitting between them. CDR1 and CDR2 (germline): MNHEY, SMNVEV (reference sequence). CDR3 nucleotides: TGTGCCAGCAGTTTACCCGGGGATTCGGATACGCAGTATTTT. Encoded protein: CASSLPGDSDTQYF.

This chain links TRBV7-8 with TRBJ2-2, with unresolved D. Germline V gene sequence: CDR1 SGHVS, CDR2 FQNEAQ. This CDR3 has 10 residues. Between the trimmed V and J ends, which lost 8 bases and 6 bases, there was a span of 4 bases. The CDR3: CASSSGELFF. The CDR3 bases are TGTGCCAGCTCGTCCGGGGAGCTGTTTTTT.